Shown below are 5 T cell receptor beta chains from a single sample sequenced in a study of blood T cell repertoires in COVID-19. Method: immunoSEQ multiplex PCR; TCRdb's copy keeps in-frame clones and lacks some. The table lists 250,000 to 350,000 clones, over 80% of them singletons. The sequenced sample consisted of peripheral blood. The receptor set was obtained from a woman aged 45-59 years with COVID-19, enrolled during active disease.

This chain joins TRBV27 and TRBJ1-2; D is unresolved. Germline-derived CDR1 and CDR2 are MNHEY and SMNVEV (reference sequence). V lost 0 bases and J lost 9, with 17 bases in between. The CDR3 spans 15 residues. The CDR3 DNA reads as TGTGCCAGCAGTTTATCCCTCGCCGGCAGCACTAGCTACACCTTC. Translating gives CASSLSLAGSTSYTF.

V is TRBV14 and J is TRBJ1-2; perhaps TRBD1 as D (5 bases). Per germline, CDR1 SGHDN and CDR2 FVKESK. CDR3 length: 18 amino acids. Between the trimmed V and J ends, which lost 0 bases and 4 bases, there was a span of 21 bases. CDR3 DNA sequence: TGTGCCAGCAGCCAAGATGTAGGGGCTGGAATTCGTAGCTATGGCTACACCTTC. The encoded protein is CASSQDVGAGIRSYGYTF.

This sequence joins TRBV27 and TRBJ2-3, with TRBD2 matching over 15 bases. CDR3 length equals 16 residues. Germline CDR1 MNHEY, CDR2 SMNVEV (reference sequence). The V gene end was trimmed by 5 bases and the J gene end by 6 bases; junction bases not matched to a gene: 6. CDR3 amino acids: CASSTGTSGRRDTQYF. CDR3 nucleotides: TGTGCCAGCAGTACCGGGACTAGCGGGAGGAGGGATACGCAGTATTTT.

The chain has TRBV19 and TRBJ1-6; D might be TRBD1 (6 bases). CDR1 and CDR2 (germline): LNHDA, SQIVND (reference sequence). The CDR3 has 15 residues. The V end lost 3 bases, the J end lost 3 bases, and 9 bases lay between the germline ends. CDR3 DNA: TGTGCCAGTAGTATCGGACAGCACTATAATTCACCCCTCCACTTT. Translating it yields CASSIGQHYNSPLHF.

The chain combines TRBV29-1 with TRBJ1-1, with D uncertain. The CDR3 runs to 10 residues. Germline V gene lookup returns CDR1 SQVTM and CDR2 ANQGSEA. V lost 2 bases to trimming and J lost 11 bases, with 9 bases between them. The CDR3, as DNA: TGCAGCGTTGAAACCGGGTCCGCTTTCTTT. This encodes CSVETGSAFF.